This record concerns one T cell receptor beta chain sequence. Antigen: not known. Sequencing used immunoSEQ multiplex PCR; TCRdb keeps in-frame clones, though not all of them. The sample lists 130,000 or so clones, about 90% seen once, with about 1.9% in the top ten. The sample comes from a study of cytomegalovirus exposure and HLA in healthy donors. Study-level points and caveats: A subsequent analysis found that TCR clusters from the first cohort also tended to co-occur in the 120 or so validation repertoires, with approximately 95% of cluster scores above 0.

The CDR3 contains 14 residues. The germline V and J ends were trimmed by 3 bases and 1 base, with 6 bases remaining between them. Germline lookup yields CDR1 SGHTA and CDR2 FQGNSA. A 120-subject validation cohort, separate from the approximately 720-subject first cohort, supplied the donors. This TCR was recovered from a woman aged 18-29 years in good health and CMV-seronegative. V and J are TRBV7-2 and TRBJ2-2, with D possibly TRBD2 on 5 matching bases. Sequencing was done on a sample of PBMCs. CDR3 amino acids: CASSFGRNTGELFF. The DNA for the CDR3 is TGTGCCAGCAGCTTTGGGAGGAACACCGGGGAGCTGTTTTTT.